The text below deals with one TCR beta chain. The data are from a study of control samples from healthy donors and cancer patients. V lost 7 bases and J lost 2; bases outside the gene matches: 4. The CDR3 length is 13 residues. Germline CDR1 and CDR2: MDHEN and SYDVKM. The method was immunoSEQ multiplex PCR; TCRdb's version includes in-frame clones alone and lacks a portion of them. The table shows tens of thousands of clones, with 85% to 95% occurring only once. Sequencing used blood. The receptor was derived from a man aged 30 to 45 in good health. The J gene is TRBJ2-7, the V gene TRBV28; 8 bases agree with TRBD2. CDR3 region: CASNEAGAYEQYF. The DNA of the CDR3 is TGTGCCAGCAATGAAGCGGGAGCCTACGAGCAGTACTTC.